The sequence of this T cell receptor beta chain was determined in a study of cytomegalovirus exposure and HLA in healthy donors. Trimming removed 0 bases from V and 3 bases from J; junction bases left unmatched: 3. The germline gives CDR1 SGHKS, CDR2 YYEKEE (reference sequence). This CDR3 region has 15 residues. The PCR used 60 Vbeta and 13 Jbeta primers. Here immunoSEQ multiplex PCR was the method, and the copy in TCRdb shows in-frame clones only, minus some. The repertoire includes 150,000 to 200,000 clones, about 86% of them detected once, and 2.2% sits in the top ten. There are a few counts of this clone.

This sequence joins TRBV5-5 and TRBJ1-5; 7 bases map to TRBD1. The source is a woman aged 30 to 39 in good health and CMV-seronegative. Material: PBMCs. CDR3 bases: TGTGCCAGCAGCTTGGCGGACAGGAACAATCAGCCCCAGCATTTT. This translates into CASSLADRNNQPQHF. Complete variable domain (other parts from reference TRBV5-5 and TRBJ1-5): DAGVTQSPTHLIKTRGQQVTLRCSPISGHKSVSWYQQVLGQGPQFIFQYYEKEERGRGNFPDRFSARQFPNYSSELNVNALLLGDSALYLCASSLADRNNQPQHFGDGTRLSIL.